Described below is a single TCR beta chain sequence and its context. Original methodology: Amplification with reference gene primers provided the estimates of nucleated cell counts. Profiled with immunoSEQ multiplex PCR; TCRdb holds only in-frame clones, not every one. V, J and clone size were drawn from that table, and D and trimming were deduced from the DNA. The sample holds roughly 200,000 clones, more than 75% seen once. Trimming removed 5 bases from V and 2 bases from J; junction bases left unmatched: 11. The germline gives CDR1 SGHTA, CDR2 FQGNSA. The CDR3 sequence is 17 residues long. These data originate in a study of blood T cell repertoires in COVID-19. Study-wide background: Samples came from the United States, Italy and Spain, spanning acute and convalescent COVID-19. PBMCs, B-cell-depleted T cells, or T cells provided the cDNA or gDNA that made up the material.

Source material: peripheral blood. V and J are TRBV7-2 and TRBJ2-3; TRBD2 agrees at 9 bases. The TCR sequence derives from a man aged 55-75 years who had recovered from COVID-19. For the CDR3, the DNA is TGTGCCAGCAGCCCCCTCGGTAGCGGGAGTCCCACAGATACGCAGTATTTT. Amino acids: CASSPLGSGSPTDTQYF.